This entry features one TCR beta chain sequence. The target antigen is unknown. CDR3 size: 16 residues. After removal of 0 bases from V and 7 bases from J, the junction contained 11 bases not matched to a gene. The germline CDR1 and CDR2 sequences are MGHRA and YSYEKL. The sample originates from a study of molecular identifiers for immune sequencing clone quantification. Bulk libraries came from a prior protocol with listed TCR primers. TCRdb re-derived calls from the PCR reads in MiXCR, one entry per CDR3 protein. Of over 550,000 distinct CDR3 sequences listed, approximately 24% are singletons. Study outcomes and limitations: Clones exceeding 20 RNA copies carried over 97% of effector molecules but under 1% of naive-cell molecules.

The genes are TRBV4-1 and TRBJ1-2, with 7 bases lining up with TRBD1. This TCR derives from a human donor in good health. Some libraries in this study had Jurkat cell RNA spiked in. The sample was naive CD8+ T cells from blood, with Jurkat cell RNA spiked in. Documented subset: FACS-sorted CD8+CD4-CCR7+CD45RA+ naive T cells. CDR3 coding DNA: TGCGCCAGCAGCCAAGATCCGAATTGGACAGGTTTTGGCTACACCTTC. Protein sequence: CASSQDPNWTGFGYTF.